This T cell receptor (beta chain) was retrieved from a study of blood T cell repertoires in COVID-19. Germline CDR1 and CDR2: SNHLY and FYNNEI. This CDR3 is 17 amino acids long. The germline V and J ends were trimmed by 3 bases and 7 bases, with 22 bases remaining between them. Some clones are missing from TCRdb's copy, which holds only in-frame ones; the method was immunoSEQ multiplex PCR. This table holds about 200,000 clones, more than 75% found once. This chain connects TRBV2 to TRBJ1-5, with a tentative D call TRBD1 (6 bases). Sequences were obtained from PBMCs or T cells enriched from blood (not recorded which). This TCR derives from a woman aged 45 to 65 with acute COVID-19. CDR3 nucleotides: TGTGCCAGCAGTGATAGAACCTCAAACAGGGTAAGGCAGCCCCAGCATTTT. Protein product: CASSDRTSNRVRQPQHF.